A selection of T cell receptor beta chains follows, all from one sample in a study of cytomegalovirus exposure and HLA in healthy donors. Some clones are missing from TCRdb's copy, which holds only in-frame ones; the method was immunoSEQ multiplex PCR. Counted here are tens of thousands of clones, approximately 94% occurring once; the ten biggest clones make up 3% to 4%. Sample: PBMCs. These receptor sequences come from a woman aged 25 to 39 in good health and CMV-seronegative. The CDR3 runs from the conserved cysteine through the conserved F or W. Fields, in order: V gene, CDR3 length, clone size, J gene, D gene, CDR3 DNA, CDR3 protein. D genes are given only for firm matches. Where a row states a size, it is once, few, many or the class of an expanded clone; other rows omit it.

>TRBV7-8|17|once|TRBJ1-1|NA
TGTGCCAGCAGCTTAGCGTTGGGTGAGGGTAGGAACACTGAAGCTTTCTTT
CASSLALGEGRNTEAFF
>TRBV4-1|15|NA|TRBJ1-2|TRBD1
TGCGCCAGCAGCCAGAGGGGGACAGGGTCGGGTGGCTACACCTTC
CASSQRGTGSGGYTF
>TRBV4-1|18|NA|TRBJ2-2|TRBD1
TGCGCCAGCAGCCAGGTCCCGGGACAGGGGGGGTACACCGGGGAGCTGTTTTTT
CASSQVPGQGGYTGELFF
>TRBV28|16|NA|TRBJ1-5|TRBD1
TGTGCCAGCAGTTTACCCGGGACAGGAAATAATCAGCCCCAGCATTTT
CASSLPGTGNNQPQHF
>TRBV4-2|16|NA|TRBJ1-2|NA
TGTGCCAGCAGCCAAGAAATGGTGAGGGACTCTCATGGCTACACCTTC
CASSQEMVRDSHGYTF
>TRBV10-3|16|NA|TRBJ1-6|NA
TGTGCCATCATTACTGGGGGCTCCCTGGGGCTTGAGCCCCTCCACTTT
CAIITGGSLGLEPLHF
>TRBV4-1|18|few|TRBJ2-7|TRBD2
TGCGCCAGCAGCCAGGAAGATAATCCGGGACTAGCGTTCTACGAGCAGTACTTC
CASSQEDNPGLAFYEQYF
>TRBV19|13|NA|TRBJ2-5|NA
TGTGCCAGTTCAGGAGGAGTCCGGGAGACCCAGTACTTC
CASSGGVRETQYF
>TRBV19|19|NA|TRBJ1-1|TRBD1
TGTGCCAGTAGTTCACTAGCCGGGGCAGGGGGCCAGATGAACACTGAAGCTTTCTTT
CASSSLAGAGGQMNTEAFF
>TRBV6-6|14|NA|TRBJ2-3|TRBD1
TGTGCCAGCAGTTTTAGGGGGCCCGGAGATACGCAGTATTTT
CASSFRGPGDTQYF
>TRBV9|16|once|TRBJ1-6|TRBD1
TGTGCCAGCAGCGCACCACAGGGGACAAGTAATTCACCCCTCCACTTT
CASSAPQGTSNSPLHF
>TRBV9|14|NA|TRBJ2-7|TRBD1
TGTGCCAGCAGCCCGCCGGGACAGCCCTACGAGCAGTACTTC
CASSPPGQPYEQYF
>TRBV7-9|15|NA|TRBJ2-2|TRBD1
TGTGCCAGCAGCTCGCCGGACAGGGCAGTCGGGGAGCTGTTTTTT
CASSSPDRAVGELFF
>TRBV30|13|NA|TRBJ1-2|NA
TGTGCCTGGAGGCGACAGGTGGGGGATGGCTACACCTTC
CAWRRQVGDGYTF
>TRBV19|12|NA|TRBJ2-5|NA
TGTGCCACCTCGACCGGGTGGGAGACCCAGTACTTC
CATSTGWETQYF
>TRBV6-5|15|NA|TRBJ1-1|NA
TGTGCCAGCAAAATACAGGGAGGGGAGAGGACTGAAGCTTTCTTT
CASKIQGGERTEAFF
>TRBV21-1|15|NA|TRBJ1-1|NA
TGTGCCAGCAGCTCTATACAGGGGGCCCACACTGAAGCTTTCTTT
CASSSIQGAHTEAFF
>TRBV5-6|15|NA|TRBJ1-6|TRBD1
TGTGCCAGCAGCCCCAGACAGGGCGACGGTTCACCCCTCCACTTT
CASSPRQGDGSPLHF
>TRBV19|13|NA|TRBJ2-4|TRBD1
TGTGCCAGTCGTAGGACAGGGACAAACATTCAGTACTTC
CASRRTGTNIQYF
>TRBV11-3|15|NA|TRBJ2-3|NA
TGTGCCAGCAGCTTAGCGGGGGGCCCGGTGGATACGCAGTATTTT
CASSLAGGPVDTQYF
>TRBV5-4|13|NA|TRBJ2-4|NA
TGTGCCAGCAGCTTGGACAGGAAAAACATTCAGTACTTC
CASSLDRKNIQYF
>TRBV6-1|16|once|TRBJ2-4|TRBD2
TGTGCCAGCAGTGCGGCTAGGCGGGGGTATGGAAACATTCAGTACTTC
CASSAARRGYGNIQYF
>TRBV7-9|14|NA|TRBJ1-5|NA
TGTGCCAGCAGCTTAGCATCGGGGAGTCAGCCCCAGCATTTT
CASSLASGSQPQHF
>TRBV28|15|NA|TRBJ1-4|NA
TGTGCCAGCAGTGTATGGGGGAGGACTAATGAAAAACTGTTTTTT
CASSVWGRTNEKLFF
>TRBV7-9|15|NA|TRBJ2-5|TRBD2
TGTGCCAGCCAGAAGCGGGGCCCGCCTGAAGAGACCCAGTACTTC
CASQKRGPPEETQYF
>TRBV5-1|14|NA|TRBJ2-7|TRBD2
TGCGCCAGCAGCTTGCTAGCGGGAGTCTACGAGCAGTACTTC
CASSLLAGVYEQYF
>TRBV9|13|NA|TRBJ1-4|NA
TGTGCCAGCAGCGTTCAGGGTGGTGAAAAACTGTTTTTT
CASSVQGGEKLFF
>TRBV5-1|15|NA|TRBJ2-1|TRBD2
TGCGCCAGCAGCTGGGCGGGGGGCTCGGAGAATGAGCAGTTCTTC
CASSWAGGSENEQFF
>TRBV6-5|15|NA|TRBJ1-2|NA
TGTGCCAGCAGTTACTCGAGAGGTTTTAACTATGGCTACACCTTC
CASSYSRGFNYGYTF
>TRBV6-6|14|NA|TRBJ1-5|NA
TGTGCCAGCAGTTACTCCTCCAGTGATCAGCCCCAGCATTTT
CASSYSSSDQPQHF
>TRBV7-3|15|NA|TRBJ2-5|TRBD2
TGTGCCAGCAGCCCCGTACTAGCGGGCCAAGAGACCCAGTACTTC
CASSPVLAGQETQYF
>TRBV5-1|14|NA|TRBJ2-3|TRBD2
TGCGCCAGCAGCTTGGCGGGAGGGGGAGATACGCAGTATTTT
CASSLAGGGDTQYF
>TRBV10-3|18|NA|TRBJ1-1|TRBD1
TGTGCCATCAGTGACTTTTTGGGGACAGGGCGGGGTGGCACTGAAGCTTTCTTT
CAISDFLGTGRGGTEAFF
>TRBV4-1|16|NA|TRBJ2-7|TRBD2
TGCGCCAGCAGCGTCGAGGGACTAGCGGGAACGTTCGAGCAGTACTTC
CASSVEGLAGTFEQYF
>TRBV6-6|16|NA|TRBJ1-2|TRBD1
TGTGCCAGCAGTTTCTATAGGACAGGGGAGGTCTATGGCTACACCTTC
CASSFYRTGEVYGYTF
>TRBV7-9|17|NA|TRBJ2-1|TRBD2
TGTGCCAGCAGCTTATCTGTCGGGACTAGTTGGAAGAATGAGCAGTTCTTC
CASSLSVGTSWKNEQFF
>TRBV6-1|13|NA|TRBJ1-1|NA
TGTGCCAGCAGTGATAACACGGGCACTGAAGCTTTCTTT
CASSDNTGTEAFF
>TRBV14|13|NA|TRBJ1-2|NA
TGTGCCAGCAGCCAAGTTGCGGGGTACGGCTACACCTTC
CASSQVAGYGYTF
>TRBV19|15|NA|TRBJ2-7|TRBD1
TGTGCCAGTACCTCCCCAGGGGGACCCCCACACGAGCAGTACTTC
CASTSPGGPPHEQYF
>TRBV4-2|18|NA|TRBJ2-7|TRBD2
TGTGCCAGCAGCCAAGATCTTGGTAGCGGGGGCCTTCTGTACGAGCAGTACTTC
CASSQDLGSGGLLYEQYF
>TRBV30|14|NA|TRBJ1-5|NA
TGTGCCTGGAGTGGTGGGAGCCTTAATCAGCCCCAGCATTTT
CAWSGGSLNQPQHF
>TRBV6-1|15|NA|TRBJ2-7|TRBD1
TGTGCCAGCAGTGAGCGACAGGGGCAAACGGGGGAGCAGTACTTC
CASSERQGQTGEQYF